The 11 T cell receptor beta chains in this list originate from one sample, sequenced in a study of blood T cell repertoires in COVID-19. The data were produced by immunoSEQ multiplex PCR, yet TCRdb's version contains in-frame clones alone and is incomplete. The sample contains roughly 240,000 clones, roughly 79% of which appear only once. Sequencing was done on a sample of peripheral blood. These receptors were collected from a woman older than 75 with acute or convalescent COVID-19.

The chain links TRBV19 to TRBJ1-1, with D hard to call. The CDR3 is 14 amino acids. Per the germline V gene, CDR1 is LNHDA and CDR2 is SQIVND (reference sequence). V dropped 10 bases and J dropped 0 bases, with 15 bases sitting between them. The CDR3 spells CATSSWQVNTEAFF. The CDR3 DNA is TGTGCCACCTCCTCATGGCAGGTGAACACTGAAGCTTTCTTT.

V and J are TRBV3-1 (or the pseudogene TRBV3-2) and TRBJ2-2; D may be TRBD1 (6 bases). V lost 6 bases and J lost 7, with 12 bases in between. Germline V gene data show CDR1 as LGHDT and CDR2 as YNNKEL (reference sequence). The CDR3 length is 13 residues. CDR3 sequence reads: CASSSTGFGELFF. The CDR3 DNA is TGTGCCAGCAGTTCCACAGGGTTCGGGGAGCTGTTTTTT.

V gene TRBV6-2 or TRBV6-3 combines with J gene TRBJ2-1; 10 positions agree with TRBD2. V lost 3 bases, J lost 5 bases, and 4 bases stayed unmatched. Germline V gene data show CDR1 as MNHEY and CDR2 as SVGEGT. CDR3 length: 15 residues. The CDR3 region has the DNA TGTGCCAGCAGTTATGGGACTAGCGCCAACAATGAGCAGTTCTTC. Translation gives CASSYGTSANNEQFF.

This chain uses TRBV3-1 (or the pseudogene TRBV3-2) with TRBJ2-5; TRBD2 matches at 7 bases. Germline V gene sequence: CDR1 LGHDT, CDR2 YNNKEL (reference sequence). The CDR3 runs 16 residues. The ends lost 4 bases at V and 5 bases at J; junction bases unmatched: 13. In DNA, the CDR3 is TGTGCCAGCAGCCCCCGTGGGAGGGCTTCGTCCGAGACCCAGTACTTC. This codes for CASSPRGRASSETQYF.

The genes are TRBV14 and TRBJ2-7; 11 bases agree with TRBD1. Germline V CDR1 and CDR2: SGHDN, FVKESK. V trimming: 4 bases; J trimming: 3 bases; junction bases outside the gene matches: 8. The CDR3 length is 16 residues. CDR3 sequence: CASSPTPGTGGYEQYF. The CDR3 coding sequence is TGTGCCAGCAGCCCGACACCCGGGACAGGGGGCTACGAGCAGTACTTC. Based on the CDR3 plus reference TRBV14 and TRBJ2-7, the full variable domain is EAGVTQFPSHSVIEKGQTVTLRCDPISGHDNLYWYRRVMGKEIKFLLHFVKESKQDESGMPNNRFLAERTGGTYSTLKVQPAELEDSGVYFCASSPTPGTGGYEQYFGPGTRLTVT.

The rearrangement uses TRBV14 and TRBJ2-1, with 8 positions matching TRBD1. V dropped 2 bases and J dropped 6; count of bases not matched to a gene: 15. The CDR3 runs 18 residues. Germline loops: CDR1 SGHDN, CDR2 FVKESK. The CDR3 loop is CASSQSYLTGVEGNEQFF. CDR3 in DNA: TGTGCCAGCAGCCAATCCTACTTGACAGGGGTCGAGGGCAATGAGCAGTTCTTC.

This chain uses TRBV2 with TRBJ1-5, with D tentatively TRBD1 (5 bases). The CDR3 is made up of 14 amino acids. Per germline, CDR1 SNHLY and CDR2 FYNNEI. With 10 bases removed from V and 3 bases from J, the gap between germline ends came to 16 bases. The CDR3 sequence: CATSGQGTNQPQHF. CDR3 DNA sequence: TGTGCCACAAGCGGGCAGGGTACCAATCAGCCCCAGCATTTT.

The gene calls are TRBV19 and TRBJ2-7, with TRBD2 matching over 12 bases. The CDR3 has 15 amino acids. V lost 3 bases, J lost 4 bases, and 4 bases stayed unmatched. Germline CDR1 LNHDA, CDR2 SQIVND (reference sequence). CDR3 DNA: TGTGCCAGTAGTATTACTAGCGGGAGGATTTACGAGCAGTACTTC. The encoded protein is CASSITSGRIYEQYF.

The rearrangement links TRBV7-3 to TRBJ2-5, with TRBD2 matching over 7 bases. Germline values: CDR1 SGHTA, CDR2 FQGTGA. This CDR3 has 15 amino acids. The J segment lost 2 bases and the V segment lost 2 bases, leaving 5 bases of the junction unmatched. DNA of the CDR3: TGTGCCAGCAGCTTAGGAAAGCGGGGTCAAGAGACCCAGTACTTC. Its translation: CASSLGKRGQETQYF.

The chain joins TRBV18 to TRBJ1-1; TRBD1 matches 9 bases. The germline CDR1 and CDR2 sequences are KGHSH and LQKENI. The CDR3 sequence is 14 residues long. The junction had 9 bases not matched to a gene; V was cut back by 8 bases and J by 5 bases. The CDR3 is CASQEDRGGTEAFF. In DNA form, the CDR3 reads TGTGCCAGCCAGGAGGACAGGGGAGGGACTGAAGCTTTCTTT.

V and J are TRBV4-3 and TRBJ1-2, with D maybe TRBD1 (5 bases). Deletions cut 0 bases from V and 7 bases from J, with 12 bases between. The CDR3 consists of 14 residues. CDR1 is LGHNA and CDR2 is YSLEER in the germline V gene. The CDR3 reads CASSQDGGKGGYTF. The DNA for the CDR3 is TGCGCCAGCAGCCAAGATGGGGGGAAGGGTGGCTACACCTTC.